The text below deals with one TCR beta chain. The antigen remains unidentified. CD4+ T cells that had been cultured provided DNA sequenced with the Oncomine TCR Beta short-read assay. TCRdb reprocessed the PCR reads via MiXCR and lists one record per CDR3 protein. The table has about 5,500 distinct CDR3 sequences, about 71% seen once. The data were obtained in a study of vaccination and CD4 T cells after COVID-19. Overall study context: Recovered-phase convalescent patients showed SARS-CoV-2 positivity by nasal swab PCR; eight to ten were mild, one severe. Cells were stimulated with overlapping spike peptides from SARS-CoV-2, HCoV-NL63, HCoV-OC43 and HCoV-229E. The interval from dose two to post-vaccine sampling had a median of roughly 70 days, and it ranged from 14 to 241. Study findings and constraints: 304 of 307 vaccine-specific clones from convalescent patients were spike mono-reactive.

The V end lost 3 bases, the J end lost 0 bases, and 9 bases lay between the germline ends. The CDR3 is made up of 15 amino acids. The germline CDR1 and CDR2 sequences are MNHNS and SASEGT. The treatment here: approximately 10-day PBMC culture with coronavirus spike peptide pools or control peptides (ViraFEST assay). This TCR came from a human donor who had recovered from COVID-19. The rearrangement uses TRBV6-1 and TRBJ1-5; the D gene is possibly TRBD1 (6 bases). Material: CD4+ T cells from blood, cultured in vitro. Here the CDR3 DNA reads TGTGCCAGCAGTGACAGGGGCGCTAGCAATCAGCCCCAGCATTTT. Amino acids: CASSDRGASNQPQHF.